This T cell receptor beta chain is from a study of T cell responses to AZD1222 COVID-19 vaccine. Assay used: immunoSEQ multiplex PCR; TCRdb lists only in-frame clones, some missing. Of 100,000 to 150,000 clones listed, roughly 90% are singletons. CDR1 is LNHDA, CDR2 SQIVND, per germline (reference sequence). CDR3 length: 12 residues. V gave up 7 bases and J gave up 3 bases, with 10 bases separating them. This clone was found a few times. Its antigen remains unidentified. Notes on the study in general: Repertoires were collected only later (after the peak T cell response had occurred). When two AZD1222 doses had been given, Spike-specific TCR breadth and depth rose. Mostly white British, mostly female donors; authors suggested clonal diversity may be underestimated.

The sequence was obtained from an adult in good health. This chain connects TRBV19 to TRBJ2-7; the D gene is possibly TRBD2 (5 bases). The sequencing here drew on peripheral blood, taken on day 0 of AZD1222 vaccination. The CDR3 is CASTDGGYEQYF. CDR3 DNA: TGTGCCAGTACCGACGGAGGCTACGAGCAGTACTTC. Full variable domain (remainder filled in from reference TRBV19 and TRBJ2-7): DGGITQSPKYLFRKEGQNVTLSCEQNLNHDAMYWYRQDPGQGLRLIYYSQIVNDFQKGDIAEGYSVSREKKESFPLTVTSAQKNPTAFYLCASTDGGYEQYFGPGTRLTVT.